The 15 T cell receptor beta chains given below trace back to one sample, sequenced in a study of human T cells and chemical hapten exposure (dated by TCRdb to about 2021). The library was generated by RACE. Sequencing was carried out with a NextSeq 500. TCRdb reprocessing: public reads trimmed at Q25 with fastp, clones called with MiXCR, in-frame beta chains kept. Rows are combined by CDR3 protein, so each entry shows the most common genes and DNA. Across this sample there are about 83,000 distinct CDR3 sequences, with around 7% seen only once. Roughly 1.6% of the sample comes from the top ten. The time point tag for this specimen amounts to: patch test 1, 2 weeks after DPC sensitization. The treatment or condition label, read with the paper, signifies: therapeutic diphenylcyclopropenone sensitization with weekly scalp DPC. Material: whole blood, obtained in connection with sensitization to the hapten diphenylcyclopropenone (DPC). The receptors stem from a woman in her twenties or thirties with alopecia areata. Some clones in this sample may be carry-over from other donors' samples.

Only a few counts were recorded for this clonotype. The chain employs TRBV4-1 and TRBJ1-3; no clear D. This CDR3 contains 18 residues. From germline, CDR1 is MGHRA and CDR2 YSYEKL. V gave up 0 bases and J gave up 0 bases, with 15 bases separating them. This CDR3 is CASSQDLWALTSGNTIYF. As DNA, the CDR3 is TGCGCCAGCAGCCAAGATCTATGGGCATTGACCTCTGGAAACACCATATATTTT.

This clonotype showed up many times. The J gene is TRBJ1-6, the V gene TRBV7-9; 7 bases agree with TRBD1. The V and J ends lost 5 bases and 6 bases, in that order; junction bases with no gene match: 7. Germline CDR1 and CDR2: SEHNR and FQNEAQ (reference sequence). This CDR3 comprises 15 residues. CDR3 DNA: TGTGCCAGCAGCAAACCGGGACAGCTTAATTCACCCCTCCACTTT. Translating gives CASSKPGQLNSPLHF. Using reference TRBV7-9 and TRBJ1-6 for the parts outside the CDR3, the full variable domain is DTGVSQNPRHKITKRGQNVTFRCDPISEHNRLYWYRQTLGQGPEFLTYFQNEAQLEKSRLLSDRFSAERPKGSFSTLEIQRTEQGDSAMYLCASSKPGQLNSPLHFGNGTRLTVT.

This clonotype was observed a few times. The chain recombines TRBV20-1 with TRBJ2-1; 9 bases agree with TRBD2. CDR1 is DFQATT, CDR2 SNEGSKA, per germline (reference sequence). The CDR3 is made up of 15 amino acids. Trimming cost V 3 bases and J 2 bases; bases outside gene matches: 5. The chain's CDR3 is CSASRAGGAYNEQFF. The DNA of the CDR3 is TGCAGTGCTAGCCGAGCGGGGGGTGCCTACAATGAGCAGTTCTTC.

The chain carries TRBV12-5 and TRBJ2-5; D is uncertain. The CDR3 covers 15 residues. V dropped 4 bases and J dropped 7 bases, with 19 bases sitting between them. CDR1 and CDR2 from the germline V gene are LGHNT and FRNRAP. The CDR3: CASGSPGRVQWTQYF. The CDR3 nucleotides read TGTGCTAGTGGTTCGCCCGGACGTGTCCAATGGACCCAGTACTTC.

This clonotype was counted only a few times. The V gene is TRBV3-1, the J gene TRBJ1-5; D is perhaps TRBD1 (6 bases). Germline CDR1 reads LGHDT; CDR2 reads YNNKEL (reference sequence). V was pared by 0 bases and J by 3 bases, with 9 bases between. This CDR3 is 15 amino acids long. CDR3 coding DNA: TGTGCCAGCAGCCAAGATGGACAGTACAATCAGCCCCAGCATTTT. Translated, it gives CASSQDGQYNQPQHF.

The chain employs TRBV3-1 and TRBJ2-3; no reliable D call. Between the trimmed V and J ends, which lost 4 bases and 1 base, there was a span of 12 bases. The CDR3 extends over 15 amino acids. CDR1 and CDR2 from the germline V gene are LGHDT and YNNKEL (reference sequence). CDR3 sequence (DNA): TGTGCCAGCAGCCTTAGCATCCTGGGCACAGATACGCAGTATTTT. It codes for CASSLSILGTDTQYF.

V and J are TRBV12-3 or TRBV12-4 and TRBJ2-3; 9 bases are a match to TRBD2. This CDR3 spans 17 amino acids. Trimming at V came to 3 bases and at J to 4 bases, leaving 11 bases not matched to a gene. In nucleotides, the CDR3 is TGTGCCAGCAGTTTCTCGGGCGGGGGGGTCGGCGCAGATACGCAGTATTTT. Translated: CASSFSGGGVGADTQYF.

There are many counts of this clonotype. The V call is TRBV7-2, the J call TRBJ1-6; 7 nucleotides match TRBD1. CDR3 size: 16 residues. Trimming cost V 5 bases and J 9 bases; bases outside gene matches: 13. Germline V gene data show CDR1 as SGHTA and CDR2 as FQGNSA. The CDR3 reads CASSPRTGLGGSPLHF. In DNA, the CDR3 is TGTGCCAGCAGCCCACGGACAGGTTTGGGGGGTTCACCCCTCCACTTT.

V gene TRBV30 combines with J gene TRBJ2-4; D gene unclear. The CDR3 extends over 12 amino acids. The germline V gene has CDR1 GTSNPN and CDR2 SVGIG (reference sequence). Between the trimmed V and J ends, which lost 1 base and 9 bases, there was a span of 10 bases. The CDR3: CAWSAPSRIQYF. The DNA of the CDR3 is TGTGCCTGGAGTGCCCCCAGCCGCATTCAGTACTTC.

This clonotype was observed at least ten times. The chain combines TRBV4-2 with TRBJ2-5; 10 bases agree with TRBD2. The CDR3 length is 16 residues. The V and J ends lost 0 bases and 1 base, in that order; junction bases with no gene match: 2. The germline V gene has CDR1 LGHNA and CDR2 YNFKEQ. The CDR3 sequence: CASSQDPSGGQETQYF. CDR3 nucleotide sequence: TGTGCCAGCAGCCAAGATCCTAGCGGGGGCCAAGAGACCCAGTACTTC.

This clonotype was observed at least ten times. The chain recombines TRBV3-1 with TRBJ2-3; D is undetermined. Germline CDR1 is LGHDT and CDR2 is YNNKEL (reference sequence). The V and J ends lost 2 bases and 5 bases respectively, with 2 bases between them. The CDR3 consists of 11 residues. Here the CDR3 reads CASSQIDTQYF. The CDR3 DNA is TGTGCCAGCAGCCAAATAGATACGCAGTATTTT.

This clonotype was counted many times. This chain links TRBV10-3 with TRBJ1-1; D possibly corresponds to TRBD1 (6 bases). V shed 4 bases and J shed 4 bases, with 13 bases lying between them. CDR3 length: 14 residues. CDR1 is ENHRY and CDR2 is SYGVKD in the germline V gene. The CDR3 DNA follows: TGTGCCATCAGTGCGTGGGGGGCCGGCACTGAAGCTTTCTTT. Its protein product is CAISAWGAGTEAFF.

This clonotype showed up many times. The rearrangement uses TRBV5-1 and TRBJ2-3, with 8 bases matching TRBD2. The CDR3 is 17 amino acids. Germline V gene sequence: CDR1 SGHRS, CDR2 YFSETQ. Trimming removed 5 bases from V and 5 bases from J; junction bases left unmatched: 16. CDR3 sequence: CASRSNLGSGGGDTQYF. Here the CDR3 DNA reads TGCGCCAGCAGGAGTAATCTGGGGAGCGGGGGTGGAGATACGCAGTATTTT. Looking up the rest from reference TRBV5-1 and TRBJ2-3 gives the full variable domain: KAGVTQTPRYLIKTRGQQVTLSCSPISGHRSVSWYQQTPGQGLQFLFEYFSETQRNKGNFPGRFSGRQFSNSRSEMNVSTLELGDSALYLCASRSNLGSGGGDTQYFGPGTRLTVL.

The chain employs TRBV12-3 or TRBV12-4 and TRBJ2-5; 8 bases map to TRBD2. The CDR3 runs to 16 residues. V lost 7 bases and J lost 3; bases outside the gene matches: 13. CDR3 nucleotide sequence: TGTGCCAGCAATATACGGGGCGGGGGGCCCGAAGAGACCCAGTACTTC. It codes for CASNIRGGGPEETQYF.

The sample holds many counts of this clonotype. The CDR3 sequence is CASSLAGLTEAFF. CDR3 bases: TGTGCCAGCAGTTTAGCAGGGTTAACTGAAGCTTTCTTT. The chain combines TRBV27 with TRBJ1-1; a possible D gene is TRBD1 (5 bases). The CDR3 has 13 amino acids. Between the trimmed V and J ends, which lost 2 bases and 5 bases, there was a span of 9 bases. Germline CDR1 is MNHEY and CDR2 is SMNVEV (reference sequence).